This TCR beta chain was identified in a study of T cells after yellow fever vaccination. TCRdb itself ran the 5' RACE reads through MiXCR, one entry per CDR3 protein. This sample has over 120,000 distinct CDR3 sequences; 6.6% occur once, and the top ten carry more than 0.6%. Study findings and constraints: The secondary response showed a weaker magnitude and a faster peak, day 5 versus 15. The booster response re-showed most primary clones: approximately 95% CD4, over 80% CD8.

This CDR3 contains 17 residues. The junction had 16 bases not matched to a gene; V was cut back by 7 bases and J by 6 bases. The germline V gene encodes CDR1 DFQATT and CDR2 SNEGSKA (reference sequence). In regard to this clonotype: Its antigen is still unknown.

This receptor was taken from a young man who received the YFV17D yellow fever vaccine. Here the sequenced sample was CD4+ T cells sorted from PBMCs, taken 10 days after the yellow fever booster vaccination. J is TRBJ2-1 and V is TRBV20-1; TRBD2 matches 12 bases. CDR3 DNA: TGCAGTGTCCAACGGACTAGCGGGAACATTCTCGGCAATGAGCAGTTCTTC. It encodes CSVQRTSGNILGNEQFF.